A single T cell receptor beta chain is shown here with its context. These data come from a study of blood T cell repertoires in COVID-19. The germline V gene has CDR1 DFQATT and CDR2 SNEGSKA (reference sequence). The CDR3 has 11 amino acids. V lost 8 bases and J 7 bases, leaving 9 bases between the germline ends. As processed by the authors: Amplifying reference gene primers gave estimates of nucleated cell counts. Measured with immunoSEQ multiplex PCR; TCRdb has only the in-frame clones, and not every one. That table gives V, J and clone size, and the DNA gave D and trimming. The table shows about 100,000 clones, with 70% to 90% occurring only once.

Sequencing input: peripheral blood. This rearrangement joins TRBV20-1 to TRBJ1-6; D call uncertain. This sequence was found in a man aged 50 or older with active or convalescent COVID-19. CDR3 residues: CSYYSNSPLHF. Here the CDR3 DNA reads TGCAGTTATTATTCCAATTCACCCCTCCACTTT.